The T cell receptor (beta chain) described here comes from a study of beta chain features in type 1 diabetes. General study points: Type 1 diabetes patients showed a moderate but significant shortening of TCRB CDR3s in all four CD4+ subsets.

This clone was picked up a small number of times. Its antigen is as yet unknown. Reverse transcribing all isolated RNA meant expressed TCRB transcripts were sequenced. TCRdb's copy holds only in-frame clones and misses some; the assay was immunoSEQ multiplex PCR. The profile covers 300,000 to 350,000 clones, with about a tenth appearing a single time and more than 0.8% taken by the ten largest. Input material: central memory CD4+ T cells from blood. The origin of this receptor is a man aged 25-40 years with type 1 diabetes.

The CDR3 sequence is CASRERTDTQYF. CDR3 DNA: TGTGCCAGTAGAGAACGCACAGATACGCAGTATTTT. The V gene is TRBV19, the J gene TRBJ2-3; D is unresolved. The CDR3 spans 12 residues. V was shortened by 6 bases and J by 1 base, with 5 bases between the two germline ends. The germline V gene has CDR1 LNHDA and CDR2 SQIVND (reference sequence).